This is a list of T cell receptor beta chains from one sample in a study of blood T cell repertoires in COVID-19. Method: immunoSEQ multiplex PCR; TCRdb's copy keeps in-frame clones and lacks some. The data contain about 240,000 clones, roughly 82% of them singletons. Source material: peripheral blood. These receptors originate from an elderly man with acute or convalescent COVID-19. The CDR3 runs from the conserved cysteine through the conserved F or W. D genes are given only for firm matches. Some rows mark clone size as missing; the rest say once, few, many or name a class of expanded clone.

>TRBJ2-6|TRBV29-1|NA|NA
TGCAGCGTCAAGGGGACAAGGGAGTCTGGGGCCAACGTCCTGACTTTC
CSVKGTRESGANVLTF
>TRBJ2-7|TRBV7-2|NA|NA
TGTGCCAGCAGCTTAGCGGGCCCTGATGCCTACGAGCAGTACTTC
CASSLAGPDAYEQYF
>TRBJ1-2|TRBV5-4|NA|once
TGTGCCAGCACGAGAGGGTCGAGGACCTATGGCTACACCTTC
CASTRGSRTYGYTF
>TRBJ1-3|TRBV28|NA|NA
TGTGCCAGCGGGGGGGGAAACACCATATATTTT
CASGGGNTIYF
>TRBJ1-6|TRBV5-4|NA|NA
TGTGCCAGCAGCCGCGTCCTGGAGGGGTCACCCCTCCACTTT
CASSRVLEGSPLHF
>TRBJ2-5|TRBV9|TRBD1|NA
TGTGCCAGCAGCGACCTATCACAGGGGGAGACCCAGTACTTC
CASSDLSQGETQYF
>TRBJ1-6|TRBV7-2|TRBD1|NA
TGTGCCAGCAGCTTGCTTGCCCCCTCTACAGGGGGCGGATCACCCCTCCACTTT
CASSLLAPSTGGGSPLHF
>TRBJ1-2|TRBV6-4|NA|NA
TGTGCCAGCAGTGAACAAGCGGGATATGGCTACACCTTC
CASSEQAGYGYTF
>TRBJ1-4|TRBV6-2/TRBV6-3|NA|NA
TGTGCCAGCAGTTACTCCGGGGGGGGCGCCATGGGAAAACTGTTTTTT
CASSYSGGGAMGKLFF
>TRBJ1-2|TRBV18|TRBD1|NA
TGTGCCAGCTCACGATCGGACAGGGACGGCTACACCTTC
CASSRSDRDGYTF
>TRBJ2-2|TRBV4-3|NA|few
TGCGCCAGCACCTCTTTGGGGCGGTTAAACACCGGGGAGCTGTTTTTT
CASTSLGRLNTGELFF
>TRBJ1-5|TRBV4-1|TRBD1|NA
TGCGCCAGCAGCCCGGGGGGACAGGGCCGCAATCAGCCCCAGCATTTT
CASSPGGQGRNQPQHF
>TRBJ1-2|TRBV4-2|TRBD1|NA
TGTGCCAGCAGCCAAGGAACAGGGGGCCAGGGCTACACCTTC
CASSQGTGGQGYTF
>TRBJ2-5|TRBV11-3|TRBD1|once
TGTGCCAGCAGCTTAGATCTAGACAGGGAAGAGACCCAGTACTTC
CASSLDLDREETQYF
>TRBJ1-1|TRBV9|NA|NA
TGTGCCAGCAGCGTAGGAGGAACTGAAGCTTTCTTT
CASSVGGTEAFF